Listed here are 16 T cell receptor beta chains from one sample, sequenced in a study of T cells in Graves' hyperthyroidism and ophthalmopathy. The TCR beta CDR3 regions underwent amplification using RNA transcripts as the source. The TCR CDR3 first-round RT-PCR relied on the HTBI primer set. MiXCR was run by TCRdb on the multiplex PCR reads, yielding one entry per CDR3 protein. This table holds 540,000 or so distinct CDR3 sequences, roughly 46% found once. The sample consisted of peripheral blood or thyroid tissue (not recorded which). The receptors stem from an adult woman with Graves' disease, either hyperthyroidism or ophthalmopathy (not recorded which).

Concerning this clonotype itself: One base away lies a much larger clone, so this may be a sequencing read error. The chain recombines TRBV11-2 with TRBJ1-4; D gene unclear. V was trimmed by 4 bases and J by 3 bases, leaving 12 bases between them. Germline lookup yields CDR1 SGHAT and CDR2 FQNNGV. This CDR3 is built from 15 residues. The CDR3 DNA is TGTGCCAGCAGCTCTCCTGGGTTTCCTAATGAAAAACTGTTTTTT. This encodes CASSSPGFPNEKLFF.

The rearrangement uses TRBV5-1 and TRBJ1-1; D not certain. There are 15 residues in the CDR3. Germline V gene sequence: CDR1 SGHRS, CDR2 YFSETQ. Trimming left V 4 bases short and J 1 base short, with 14 bases between. CDR3 coding DNA: TGCGCCAGCAGCACAACCGGGGTTTCGAACACTGAAGCTTTCTTT. This gives the protein CASSTTGVSNTEAFF.

This clonotype has more than one count but fewer than ten. This chain connects TRBV7-2 to TRBJ1-6; D is unresolved. Between the trimmed V and J ends, which lost 4 bases and 4 bases, there was a span of 14 bases. Germline values: CDR1 SGHTA, CDR2 FQGNSA. CDR3 length: 16 residues. The CDR3 DNA is TGTGCCAGCAGCTCTAGCGCCGAGCAGTATAATTCACCCCTCCACTTT. Amino acid sequence: CASSSSAEQYNSPLHF.

This clonotype has just a few counts. The V gene is TRBV27, the J gene TRBJ1-1; D is ambiguous. Germline CDR1 is MNHEY and CDR2 is SMNVEV (reference sequence). The CDR3 extends over 15 amino acids. V lost 7 bases, J lost 1 base, and 16 bases lay in between. Here the CDR3 reads CASTPVGPTNTEAFF. The CDR3 bases are TGTGCCAGCACCCCCGTCGGACCTACGAACACTGAAGCTTTCTTT.

The chain couples TRBV7-8 to TRBJ2-2; the D gene is possibly TRBD2 (6 bases). The CDR3 extends over 15 amino acids. Trimming left V 2 bases short and J 7 bases short, with 14 bases between. Germline V CDR1 and CDR2: SGHVS, FQNEAQ. CDR3 nucleotides: TGTGCCAGCAGCTTAAGAGGGAGGCGCGGCGGGGAGCTGTTTTTT. As protein: CASSLRGRRGGELFF.

This rearrangement joins TRBV4-2 to TRBJ2-5; 9 bases are a match to TRBD2. CDR3 length equals 15 residues. Germline V CDR1 and CDR2: LGHNA, YNFKEQ. V lost 2 bases, J lost 3 bases, and 4 bases stayed unmatched. The CDR3 DNA sequence: TGTGCCAGCAGCCAATCGAAGCGGGAGGAAGAGACCCAGTACTTC. It yields the protein CASSQSKREEETQYF.

This chain joins TRBV24-1 and TRBJ2-7, with D possibly TRBD1 on 5 matching bases. The CDR3 runs to 13 residues. Trimming left V 5 bases short and J 0 bases short, with 7 bases between. Germline values: CDR1 KGHDR, CDR2 SFDVKD. CDR3 sequence reads: CATSADTSYEQYF. Written as DNA, the CDR3 is TGTGCCACCAGTGCGGACACCTCCTACGAGCAGTACTTC.

This chain uses TRBV6-4 with TRBJ1-2; D uncertain. Germline CDR1 MRHNA, CDR2 SNTAGT. The CDR3 runs to 13 residues. Trimming stripped 6 bases from V and 1 base from J, with 9 bases between. The CDR3 bases are TGTGCCAGCAGCGAAGCCTTTAACTATGGCTACACCTTC. Protein sequence: CASSEAFNYGYTF.

V gene TRBV25-1 combines with J gene TRBJ2-7; tentative D call: TRBD2 (7 bases). CDR1 is MGHDK, CDR2 SYGVNS, per germline. The CDR3 spans 16 residues. V was cut by 3 bases and J by 2 bases, with 17 bases left in between. The DNA of the CDR3 is TGTGCCAGCAGTGATATGGGAGGGGGAGCGGCCTACGAGCAGTACTTC. It yields the protein CASSDMGGGAAYEQYF.

This clonotype was seen a few times. The V call is TRBV30, the J call TRBJ1-2; the match to TRBD1 covers 7 bases. This CDR3 is built from 15 residues. Germline-derived CDR1 and CDR2 are GTSNPN and SVGIG (reference sequence). V trimming: 2 bases; J trimming: 4 bases; junction bases outside the gene matches: 10. The CDR3 DNA reads as TGTGCCTGGAGTCTGGATACCCGACAGGGCTATGGCTACACCTTC. This codes for CAWSLDTRQGYGYTF. The full variable domain, in which reference TRBV30 and TRBJ1-2 provide the parts outside the CDR3, is SQTIHQWPATLVQPVGSPLSLECTVEGTSNPNLYWYRQAAGRGLQLLFYSVGIGQISSEVPQNLSASRPQDRQFILSSKKLLLSDSGFYLCAWSLDTRQGYGYTFGSGTRLTVV.

This clonotype was observed many times. The chain employs TRBV20-1 and TRBJ1-5; no clear D. V was trimmed by 3 bases and J by 7 bases, leaving 13 bases between them. The CDR3 sequence is 13 residues long. CDR1 DFQATT and CDR2 SNEGSKA come from the germline V gene (reference sequence). This CDR3 is CSASSHFGQPQHF. The CDR3 DNA follows: TGCAGTGCTAGCTCCCACTTCGGGCAGCCCCAGCATTTT.

This clonotype has a count of ten or more. The gene calls are TRBV2 and TRBJ1-2; possibly TRBD1 for D (6 bases). The CDR3 covers 11 residues. The V gene's germline CDR1 is SNHLY and CDR2 FYNNEI. V lost 7 bases and J lost 8, with 11 bases in between. The CDR3 nucleotides are TGTGCCAGCACCGAGAGGGGGGGCTACACCTTC. Amino acids: CASTERGGYTF.

This clonotype showed up many times. The V call is TRBV2, the J call TRBJ1-6; no clear D. The V end lost 6 bases, the J end lost 6 bases, and 12 bases lay between the germline ends. This CDR3 is 14 amino acids long. CDR1 is SNHLY and CDR2 is FYNNEI in the germline V gene. CDR3 sequence: CASRPTGVNSPLHF. The CDR3 DNA is TGTGCCAGCAGGCCCACTGGGGTTAATTCACCCCTCCACTTT. The variable domain in full, completed from reference TRBV2 and TRBJ1-6, reads EPEVTQTPSHQVTQMGQEVILRCVPISNHLYFYWYRQILGQKVEFLVSFYNNEISEKSEIFDDQFSVERPDGSNFTLKIRSTKLEDSAMYFCASRPTGVNSPLHFGNGTRLTVT.

This clonotype was detected only a few times. A read error is possible here, since a much larger clone lies one base away. The V call is TRBV7-9, the J call TRBJ2-7; D may be TRBD1 (5 bases). Trimming took off 5 bases at V and 6 bases at J, with 8 bases between the two ends. The CDR3 extends over 11 amino acids. CDR1 is SEHNR and CDR2 is FQNEAQ in the germline V gene (reference sequence). For the CDR3, the DNA is TGTGCCAGCAGCCAGGGTGCCGAGCAGTACTTC. Protein sequence: CASSQGAEQYF.

Regarding this clonotype: The conserved closing phenylalanine or tryptophan is absent in this CDR3, likely reflecting a read error. This rearrangement joins TRBV9 to TRBJ2-5; the D call may be TRBD1 or TRBD2 (5 bases each). CDR1 and CDR2 from the germline V gene are SGDLS and YYNGEE. With 4 bases removed from V and 4 bases from J, the gap between germline ends came to 14 bases. The CDR3 consists of 14 residues. Written as DNA, the CDR3 is TGTGCCAGCAGCTCTCGAGACAGCGGAGAGACCCAGTACCTC. It is translated as CASSSRDSGETQYL.

This chain joins TRBV7-3 and TRBJ1-6; D gene uncertain. Germline V lookup: CDR1 SGHTA, CDR2 FQGTGA. The CDR3 spans 14 residues. Between the trimmed V and J ends, which lost 2 bases and 11 bases, there was a span of 13 bases. This CDR3 is CASSLPAFGAPLHF. DNA of the CDR3: TGTGCCAGCAGCTTACCCGCATTTGGGGCACCCCTCCACTTT.